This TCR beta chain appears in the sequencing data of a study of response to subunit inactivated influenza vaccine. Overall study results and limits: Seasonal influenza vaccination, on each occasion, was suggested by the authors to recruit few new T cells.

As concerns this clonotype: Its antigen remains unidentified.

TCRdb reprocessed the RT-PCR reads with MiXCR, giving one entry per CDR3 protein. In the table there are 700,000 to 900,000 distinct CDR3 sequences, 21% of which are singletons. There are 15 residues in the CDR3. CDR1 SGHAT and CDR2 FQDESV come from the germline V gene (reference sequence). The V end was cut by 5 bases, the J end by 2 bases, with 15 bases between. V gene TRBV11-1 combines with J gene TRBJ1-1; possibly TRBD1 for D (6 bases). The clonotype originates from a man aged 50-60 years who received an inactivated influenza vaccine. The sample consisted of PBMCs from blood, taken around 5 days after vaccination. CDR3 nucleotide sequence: TGTGCCAGCAGCGTAGATCCGGGACATAACACTGAAGCTTTCTTT. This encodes CASSVDPGHNTEAFF.